The 4 T cell receptor beta chains reported below all come from one sample, sequenced in a study of blood T cell repertoires in COVID-19. The assay was immunoSEQ multiplex PCR, and TCRdb's table has in-frame clones only and misses some. The repertoire includes approximately 230,000 clones, 75% to 90% of them detected once, and 2% to 2.5% sits in the top ten. Sequencing used peripheral blood. Receptors originate from a man younger than 40 who had recovered from COVID-19.

The chain links TRBV5-6 to TRBJ1-1; tentatively, D is TRBD1 (6 bases). Germline CDR1 reads SGHDT; CDR2 reads YYEEEE. The CDR3 covers 14 residues. The V and J ends lost 2 bases and 6 bases respectively, with 14 bases between them. DNA of the CDR3: TGTGCCAGCAGCTTCTTACAGGGAGAGCCTGAAGCTTTCTTT. This gives the protein CASSFLQGEPEAFF.

This sequence joins TRBV18 and TRBJ1-2; TRBD1 might be the D (6 bases). The germline V gene encodes CDR1 KGHSH and CDR2 LQKENI. Trimming stripped 2 bases from V and 6 bases from J, with 22 bases between. The CDR3 length is 17 residues. The CDR3 DNA reads TGTGCCAGCTCACCAGCAGTAGTTGTGGTACAGGGAGATGGCTACACCTTC. This gives the protein CASSPAVVVVQGDGYTF.

J is TRBJ1-2 and V is TRBV6-6; 7 bases agree with TRBD1. Germline values: CDR1 MNHNY, CDR2 SVGAGI (reference sequence). The CDR3 totals 14 residues. Germline trimming cut 2 bases from V and 3 bases from J; bases unmatched to any gene: 3. CDR3 sequence reads: CASSYNRGDYGYTF. CDR3 nucleotides: TGTGCCAGCAGTTACAACAGGGGCGACTATGGCTACACCTTC.

This chain uses TRBV6-4 with TRBJ1-5, with TRBD1 matching over 9 bases. In germline, CDR1 is MRHNA, CDR2 SNTAGT. CDR3 size: 16 residues. Trimming cost V 6 bases and J 4 bases; bases outside gene matches: 10. CDR3 protein: CASRTEGQGGNQPQHF. The CDR3 coding sequence is TGTGCCAGCAGAACGGAGGGACAGGGTGGAAATCAGCCCCAGCATTTT.